Below are 32 T cell receptor beta chains sequenced from a single sample in a study of cytotoxic CD8 clonotypes in ibrutinib-treated CLL. Assay: immunoSEQ multiplex PCR; the TCRdb copy retains only in-frame clones and omits some. Among about 40,000 clones listed, about 70% were seen once. The sample here was PBMCs, taken at disease progression, from a patient treated with ibrutinib. These receptor sequences come from a human donor with chronic lymphocytic leukemia.

V and J are TRBV27 and TRBJ2-7, with D maybe TRBD2 (5 bases). V lost 6 bases and J lost 3, with 15 bases in between. The CDR3 length is 14 residues. The V gene's germline CDR1 is MNHEY and CDR2 SMNVEV (reference sequence). The CDR3, as DNA: TGTGCCAGCAGCCTGGGGTTTCGGGGCTACGAGCAGTACTTC. Translation: CASSLGFRGYEQYF.

The genes are TRBV7-3 and TRBJ1-1; D is perhaps TRBD1 (6 bases). CDR1 and CDR2 (germline): SGHTA, FQGTGA. V was pared by 2 bases and J by 4 bases, with 8 bases between. The CDR3 loop spans 13 amino acids. This CDR3 is CASSLGGPTEAFF. CDR3 sequence (DNA): TGTGCCAGCAGCTTAGGGGGGCCCACTGAAGCTTTCTTT.

The chain employs TRBV28 and TRBJ2-7, with D possibly being TRBD1 (6 bases). The CDR3 extends over 15 amino acids. Trimming left V 5 bases short and J 2 bases short, with 16 bases between. The germline V gene encodes CDR1 MDHEN and CDR2 SYDVKM. CDR3 sequence (DNA): TGTGCCAGCAGTCCAACAGGGTTCAGCGCCTACGAGCAGTACTTC. It codes for CASSPTGFSAYEQYF.

This clone has just a few counts. V is TRBV19 and J is TRBJ1-2, with a weak D call TRBD1 (6 bases). Germline CDR1 is LNHDA and CDR2 is SQIVND (reference sequence). There are 14 residues in the CDR3. The V end was cut by 3 bases, the J end by 7 bases, with 15 bases between. The CDR3 DNA sequence: TGTGCCAGTAGTATCACAGGGCCAGGGGCTGGCTACACCTTC. Residues: CASSITGPGAGYTF.

This clone was detected only a few times. This chain uses TRBV7-3 with TRBJ2-2, with 11 bases aligning to TRBD2. Germline assignment: CDR1 SGHTA and CDR2 FQGTGA. The CDR3 is 16 residues long. Unmatched junction bases numbered 9, after V lost 5 bases and J lost 7 bases. The CDR3 DNA is TGTGCCAGCAGCCCCATAGCGGGAGGGCAAGGCGGGGAGCTGTTTTTT. This translates into CASSPIAGGQGGELFF.

This chain joins TRBV30 and TRBJ1-4; D might be TRBD1 (6 bases). CDR3 size: 13 residues. Between the trimmed V and J ends, which lost 0 bases and 5 bases, there was a span of 7 bases. Looked up from germline, CDR1 is GTSNPN and CDR2 is SVGIG (reference sequence). This CDR3 reads CAWSVQGNEKLFF. DNA for the CDR3: TGTGCCTGGAGTGTCCAGGGGAATGAAAAACTGTTTTTT.

The chain recombines TRBV9 with TRBJ1-6; D is unresolved. This CDR3 region has 13 residues. V lost 4 bases and J lost 5, with 7 bases in between. Germline assignment: CDR1 SGDLS and CDR2 YYNGEE. The CDR3 sequence is CASSPANNSPLHF. Here the CDR3 DNA reads TGTGCCAGCAGCCCGGCTAATAATTCACCCCTCCACTTT.

This chain links TRBV5-6 with TRBJ1-2; the D is unclear. Trimming took 4 bases from V and 7 from J, leaving 14 bases between them. This CDR3 comprises 13 residues. CDR1 and CDR2 (germline): SGHDT, YYEEEE. The CDR3 spells CASSVTASGGYTF. The CDR3 DNA is TGTGCCAGCAGCGTCACAGCCTCGGGTGGCTACACCTTC.

The gene calls are TRBV5-1 and TRBJ2-4; no clear D gene. Deletions cut 3 bases from V and 6 bases from J, with 10 bases between. Germline V gene lookup returns CDR1 SGHRS and CDR2 YFSETQ. CDR3 length equals 13 residues. The CDR3 loop is CASSSDESNIQYF. The CDR3 region has the DNA TGCGCCAGCAGCTCAGATGAGTCAAACATTCAGTACTTC. The full variable domain, its missing parts supplied by reference TRBV5-1 and TRBJ2-4, is KAGVTQTPRYLIKTRGQQVTLSCSPISGHRSVSWYQQTPGQGLQFLFEYFSETQRNKGNFPGRFSGRQFSNSRSEMNVSTLELGDSALYLCASSSDESNIQYFGAGTRLSVL.

V usage is TRBV19 and J usage is TRBJ1-4; D remains unclear. In germline, CDR1 is LNHDA, CDR2 SQIVND (reference sequence). The CDR3 length is 16 residues. The V end was cut by 1 base, the J end by 8 bases, with 17 bases between. CDR3 residues: CASSIVRSSLWEKLFF. CDR3 bases: TGTGCCAGTAGTATAGTTAGGAGCAGCCTGTGGGAAAAACTGTTTTTT.

This clone was seen a few times. The chain links TRBV21-1 to TRBJ2-2; TRBD1 is the table's D call and was not checked against the DNA. TRBV21-1 counts as a pseudogene. CDR3 length: 15 residues. In DNA, the CDR3 is TGTGCCAGCAGCAAAAGGGGACAGAACACCGGGGAGCTGTTTTTT. This codes for CASSKRGQNTGELFF.

The chain has TRBV5-1 and TRBJ1-4; D uncertain. Germline CDR1 and CDR2: SGHRS and YFSETQ. The V end was cut by 5 bases, the J end by 8 bases, with 19 bases between. This CDR3 is built from 15 residues. The CDR3 loop reads CASSPTDPREEKLFF. CDR3 sequence (DNA): TGCGCCAGCAGTCCGACTGATCCACGAGAGGAAAAACTGTTTTTT.

This sequence joins TRBV18 and TRBJ2-4, with D perhaps matching TRBD1 (5 bases). The CDR3 length is 15 residues. V shed 6 bases and J shed 3 bases, with 15 bases lying between them. Germline lookup yields CDR1 KGHSH and CDR2 LQKENI. The CDR3 DNA sequence: TGTGCCAGCTCGGCCTCTGGGCAGGGCAAAAACATTCAGTACTTC. Translation gives CASSASGQGKNIQYF.

Regarding this clone: At one of its ends the junction is not consistent with the germline gene, which may arise from a read error. J is TRBJ2-2 and V is TRBV11-3; 8 bases line up with TRBD1. Germline CDR1 is SGHNT and CDR2 is YENEEA. The CDR3 is made up of 15 amino acids. The DNA for the CDR3 is TGTACCAGCAGCTTACAGGGGGTGAACACCGGGGAGCTGTTTTTT. This sequence encodes CTSSLQGVNTGELFF.

This clone is a singleton in its sample. The chain links TRBV19 to TRBJ1-1; perhaps TRBD1 as D (5 bases). The CDR3 loop spans 14 amino acids. V was cut by 4 bases and J by 3 bases, with 12 bases left in between. The germline V gene has CDR1 LNHDA and CDR2 SQIVND (reference sequence). CDR3 residues: CASSTPGADTEAFF. In nucleotides, the CDR3 is TGTGCCAGTAGTACGCCTGGGGCGGACACTGAAGCTTTCTTT.

This sequence joins TRBV5-1 and TRBJ2-7; the D is unclear. The CDR3 contains 14 residues. Trimming left V 0 bases short and J 3 bases short, with 10 bases between. Germline V gene data show CDR1 as SGHRS and CDR2 as YFSETQ. This CDR3 is CASSLEGSHYEQYF. In DNA form, the CDR3 reads TGCGCCAGCAGCTTGGAGGGCTCCCACTACGAGCAGTACTTC. The complete variable domain, with remaining parts taken from reference TRBV5-1 and TRBJ2-7, reads KAGVTQTPRYLIKTRGQQVTLSCSPISGHRSVSWYQQTPGQGLQFLFEYFSETQRNKGNFPGRFSGRQFSNSRSEMNVSTLELGDSALYLCASSLEGSHYEQYFGPGTRLTVT.

This clone has a handful of counts. The chain links TRBV19 to TRBJ2-1; TRBD1 aligns across 10 bases. Germline V CDR1 and CDR2: LNHDA, SQIVND (reference sequence). The CDR3 totals 15 residues. Losses at the gene ends were 6 bases for V and 4 bases for J; bases not matched to a gene: 6. The CDR3 DNA is TGTGCCAGTAGCACTCAGGGACAGGGGTACAATGAGCAGTTCTTC. Its protein is CASSTQGQGYNEQFF.

V and J are TRBV9 and TRBJ2-2, with a tentative D call TRBD2 (6 bases). Trimming took 0 bases from V and 5 from J, leaving 20 bases between them. This CDR3 spans 18 amino acids. The germline gives CDR1 SGDLS, CDR2 YYNGEE. The chain's CDR3 is CASSVGSRGGGGTGELFF. In DNA form, the CDR3 reads TGTGCCAGCAGCGTAGGATCGAGGGGAGGTGGGGGAACCGGGGAGCTGTTTTTT.

The chain combines TRBV7-8 with TRBJ2-7; 11 bases align to TRBD2. Germline trimming cut 7 bases from V and 3 bases from J; bases unmatched to any gene: 11. CDR3 length equals 16 residues. Germline assignment: CDR1 SGHVS and CDR2 FQNEAQ. As DNA, the CDR3 is TGTGCCAGCACCTCATCCGGGACTAGCGGCCTCTACGAGCAGTACTTC. Translated: CASTSSGTSGLYEQYF.

The gene calls are TRBV5-8 and TRBJ2-7; D ambiguous. V lost 6 bases, J lost 2 bases, and 15 bases lay in between. This CDR3 spans 14 amino acids. Looked up from germline, CDR1 is SGHTS and CDR2 is YDEGEE. Here the CDR3 DNA reads TGTGCCAGCATTCGGAAGATCGTACCCTACGAGCAGTACTTC. It is translated as CASIRKIVPYEQYF.

This rearrangement joins TRBV14 to TRBJ1-4; TRBD1 might be the D (5 bases). The CDR3 is 13 residues long. Trimming took 3 bases from V and 7 from J, leaving 9 bases between them. Per germline, CDR1 SGHDN and CDR2 FVKESK. CDR3 DNA: TGTGCCAGCAGCCACGACAGTTGTGAAAAACTGTTTTTT. This codes for CASSHDSCEKLFF.

This chain connects TRBV7-3 to TRBJ2-1, with 14 bases fitting TRBD2. There are 15 residues in the CDR3. The germline V gene encodes CDR1 SGHTA and CDR2 FQGTGA. V gave up 5 bases and J gave up 5 bases; unmatched junction bases: 2. Written as DNA, the CDR3 is TGTGCCAGCAGCCCGACTAGCGGGAGGGACAATGAGCAGTTCTTC. Translated, it gives CASSPTSGRDNEQFF.

The table lists this clone with a few counts. The gene calls are TRBV19 and TRBJ2-7; D is possibly TRBD2 (7 bases). CDR3 length: 15 amino acids. The germline V and J ends were trimmed by 4 bases and 4 bases, with 17 bases remaining between them. Germline V lookup: CDR1 LNHDA, CDR2 SQIVND (reference sequence). CDR3 DNA sequence: TGTGCCAGTAGTAGTACCGAAGGGGGGGCTTACGAGCAGTACTTC. Translating it yields CASSSTEGGAYEQYF. The full variable domain, its missing parts supplied by reference TRBV19 and TRBJ2-7, is DGGITQSPKYLFRKEGQNVTLSCEQNLNHDAMYWYRQDPGQGLRLIYYSQIVNDFQKGDIAEGYSVSREKKESFPLTVTSAQKNPTAFYLCASSSTEGGAYEQYFGPGTRLTVT.

V and J are TRBV5-4 and TRBJ2-1; 7 bases agree with TRBD1. Germline V gene data show CDR1 as SGHNT and CDR2 as YYREEE (reference sequence). The CDR3 extends over 12 amino acids. The J segment lost 10 bases and the V segment lost 4 bases, leaving 5 bases of the junction unmatched. CDR3 DNA sequence: TGTGCCAGCAGCATGGGACAGCGGGAGCAGTTCTTC. This encodes CASSMGQREQFF.

This clone was counted only a few times. The chain combines TRBV28 with TRBJ1-1; D is undetermined. Looked up from germline, CDR1 is MDHEN and CDR2 is SYDVKM. There are 12 residues in the CDR3. V lost 3 bases, J lost 4 bases, and 6 bases lay in between. The CDR3 reads CASSLRVTEAFF. The DNA of the CDR3 is TGTGCCAGCAGTTTGAGGGTCACTGAAGCTTTCTTT.

This clone was found once. The V gene is TRBV19, the J gene TRBJ2-7, with TRBD1 matching over 9 bases. The junction had 13 bases not matched to a gene; V was cut back by 7 bases and J by 6 bases. CDR3 length: 15 amino acids. Germline V gene lookup returns CDR1 LNHDA and CDR2 SQIVND (reference sequence). CDR3 amino acids: CASTPPGQGPIEQYF. Here the CDR3 DNA reads TGTGCCAGTACCCCCCCGGGACAGGGTCCCATCGAGCAGTACTTC. Together with reference TRBV19 and TRBJ2-7, the CDR3 gives the full variable domain: DGGITQSPKYLFRKEGQNVTLSCEQNLNHDAMYWYRQDPGQGLRLIYYSQIVNDFQKGDIAEGYSVSREKKESFPLTVTSAQKNPTAFYLCASTPPGQGPIEQYFGPGTRLTVT.

This clone showed up just once. This chain joins TRBV2 and TRBJ1-5; D is possibly TRBD1 (6 bases). CDR3 length equals 15 residues. Trimming took off 0 bases at V and 6 bases at J, with 12 bases between the two ends. Germline V gives CDR1 SNHLY, CDR2 FYNNEI. The CDR3 nucleotides read TGTGCCAGCAGTGAAGCCCGGGGGGCGGGTCAGCCCCAGCATTTT. This gives the protein CASSEARGAGQPQHF.

The rearrangement links TRBV7-8 to TRBJ2-1, with 7 positions matching TRBD1. V gave up 4 bases and J gave up 0 bases; unmatched junction bases: 21. CDR3 length: 21 amino acids. Germline lookup yields CDR1 SGHVS and CDR2 FQNEAQ. CDR3: CASSSVRGQVTLPSSYNEQFF. CDR3 bases: TGTGCCAGCAGCTCCGTCCGCGGACAGGTTACCTTACCTAGCTCCTACAATGAGCAGTTCTTC.

In the case of this clone: An end of the junction does not agree with germline; a read error may underlie this. This rearrangement joins TRBV27 to TRBJ2-7; a possible D gene is TRBD1 (6 bases). Germline V CDR1 and CDR2: MNHEY, SMNVEV (reference sequence). The length of the CDR3 is 13 residues. The CDR3 nucleotides read TGTACCAGCAGTTCAGACAGGTCCTACGAGCAGTACTTC. It yields the protein CTSSSDRSYEQYF.

The V call is TRBV5-1, the J call TRBJ2-1; 9 nucleotides line up with TRBD2. The germline gives CDR1 SGHRS, CDR2 YFSETQ. Germline trimming cut 0 bases from V and 7 bases from J; bases unmatched to any gene: 8. This CDR3 region has 16 residues. The CDR3 loop is CASSLGVAGVMNEQFF. Written as DNA, the CDR3 is TGCGCCAGCAGCTTGGGAGTAGCGGGAGTTATGAATGAGCAGTTCTTC. Full variable domain (rest looked up from reference TRBV5-1 and TRBJ2-1): KAGVTQTPRYLIKTRGQQVTLSCSPISGHRSVSWYQQTPGQGLQFLFEYFSETQRNKGNFPGRFSGRQFSNSRSEMNVSTLELGDSALYLCASSLGVAGVMNEQFFGPGTRLTVL.

This sequence joins TRBV15 and TRBJ2-1; D is possibly TRBD1 or TRBD2 (5 bases each). Germline V gene lookup returns CDR1 LNHNV and CDR2 YYDKDF (reference sequence). There are 16 residues in the CDR3. Trimming took off 0 bases at V and 7 bases at J, with 16 bases between the two ends. CDR3 sequence: CATSRDTGPGGNEQFF. For the CDR3, the DNA is TGTGCCACCAGCAGAGACACGGGACCCGGTGGGAATGAGCAGTTCTTC.

The rearrangement uses TRBV5-6 and TRBJ1-4; 10 bases are a match to TRBD1. The CDR3 spans 14 residues. V dropped 3 bases and J dropped 7; count of bases not matched to a gene: 3. CDR1 and CDR2 (germline): SGHDT, YYEEEE. CDR3 sequence reads: CASSSRDRGEKLFF. The CDR3 nucleotides are TGTGCCAGCAGCTCGCGGGACAGGGGTGAAAAACTGTTTTTT.